One TCR beta chain is described in this entry. Its antigen is still unknown. This sample stems from a study of OX40 agonist ivuxolimab in advanced cancers. Study-wide background: Past anti-PD-1, anti-PD-L1 or anti-CTLA-4 therapy was accepted, and roughly 37% had received some.

Study-level results: With doses of 0.1 to 3.0 mg/kg, CD4+ and CD8+ blood T cells had undergone clonal expansion by week 6. Relative to CD4+ cells, CD8+ T cells on average had more expanded clones. Which antigen the expanded peripheral T cells recognized is unknown.

Method: immunoSEQ multiplex PCR; TCRdb's copy keeps in-frame clones and lacks some. The sample carries tens of thousands of clones, around 90% recorded once. Germline V gene data show CDR1 as MNHNY and CDR2 as SVGAGI (reference sequence). The CDR3 loop spans 13 amino acids. Trimming shortened V by 4 bases and J by 7 bases, and 14 bases separated the two germline ends. This specimen consisted of CD4+ or CD8+ T cells sorted from blood, obtained in a trial of the OX40 agonist ivuxolimab. The sequence was obtained from an adult with an advanced solid tumor such as melanoma, head and neck, liver or kidney cancer. This chain links TRBV6-6 with TRBJ2-7, with TRBD1 as a possible D gene (5 bases). The CDR3 loop is CASSSYGHGEQYF. The CDR3 nucleotides are TGTGCCAGCAGTTCTTACGGACACGGGGAGCAGTACTTC.